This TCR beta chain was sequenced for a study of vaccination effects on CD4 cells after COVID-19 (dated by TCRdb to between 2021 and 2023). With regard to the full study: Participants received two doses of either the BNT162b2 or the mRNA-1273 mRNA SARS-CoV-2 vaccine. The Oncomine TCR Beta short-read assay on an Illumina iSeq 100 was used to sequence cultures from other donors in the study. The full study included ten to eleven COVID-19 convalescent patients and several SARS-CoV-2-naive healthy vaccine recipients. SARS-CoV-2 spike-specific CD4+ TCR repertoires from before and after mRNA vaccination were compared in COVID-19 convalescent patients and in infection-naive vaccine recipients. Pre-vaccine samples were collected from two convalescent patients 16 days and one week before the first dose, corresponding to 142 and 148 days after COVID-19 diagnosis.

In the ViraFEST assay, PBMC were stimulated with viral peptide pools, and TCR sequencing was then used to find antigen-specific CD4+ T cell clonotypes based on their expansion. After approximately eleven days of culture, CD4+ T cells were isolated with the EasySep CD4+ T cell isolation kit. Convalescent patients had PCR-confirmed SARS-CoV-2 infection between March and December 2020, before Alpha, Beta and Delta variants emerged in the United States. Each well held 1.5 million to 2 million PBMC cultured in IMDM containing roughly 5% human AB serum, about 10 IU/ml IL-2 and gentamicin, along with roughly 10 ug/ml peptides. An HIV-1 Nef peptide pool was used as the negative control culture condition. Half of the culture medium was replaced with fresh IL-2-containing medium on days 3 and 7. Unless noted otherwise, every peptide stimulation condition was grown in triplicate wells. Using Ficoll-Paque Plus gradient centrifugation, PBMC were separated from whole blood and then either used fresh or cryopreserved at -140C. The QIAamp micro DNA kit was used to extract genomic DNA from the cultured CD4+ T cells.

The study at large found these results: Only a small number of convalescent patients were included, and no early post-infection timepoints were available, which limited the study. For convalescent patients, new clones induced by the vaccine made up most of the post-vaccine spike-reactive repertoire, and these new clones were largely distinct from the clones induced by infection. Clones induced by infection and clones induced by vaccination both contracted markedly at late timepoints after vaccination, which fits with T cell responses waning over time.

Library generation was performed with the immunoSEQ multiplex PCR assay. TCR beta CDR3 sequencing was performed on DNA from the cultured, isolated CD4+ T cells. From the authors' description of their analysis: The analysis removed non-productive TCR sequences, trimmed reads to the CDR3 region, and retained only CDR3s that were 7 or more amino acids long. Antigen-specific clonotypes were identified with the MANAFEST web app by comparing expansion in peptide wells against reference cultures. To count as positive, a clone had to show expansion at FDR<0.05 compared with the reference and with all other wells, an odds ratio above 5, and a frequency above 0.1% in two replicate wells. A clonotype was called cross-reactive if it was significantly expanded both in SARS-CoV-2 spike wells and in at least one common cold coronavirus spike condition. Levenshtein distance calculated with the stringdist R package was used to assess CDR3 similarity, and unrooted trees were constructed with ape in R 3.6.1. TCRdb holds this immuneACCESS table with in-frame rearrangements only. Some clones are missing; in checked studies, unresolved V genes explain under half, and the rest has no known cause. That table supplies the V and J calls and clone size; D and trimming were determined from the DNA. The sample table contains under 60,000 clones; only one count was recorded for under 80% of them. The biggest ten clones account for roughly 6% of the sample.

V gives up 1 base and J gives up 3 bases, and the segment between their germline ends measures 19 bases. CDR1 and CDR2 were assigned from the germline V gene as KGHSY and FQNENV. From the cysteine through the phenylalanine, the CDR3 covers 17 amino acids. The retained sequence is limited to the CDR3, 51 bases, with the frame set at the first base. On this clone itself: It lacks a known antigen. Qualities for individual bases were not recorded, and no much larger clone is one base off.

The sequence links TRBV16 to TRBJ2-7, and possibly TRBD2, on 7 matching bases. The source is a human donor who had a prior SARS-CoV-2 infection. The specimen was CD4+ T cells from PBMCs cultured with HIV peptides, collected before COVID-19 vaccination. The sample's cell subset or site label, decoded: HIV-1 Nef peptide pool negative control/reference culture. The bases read TGTGCCAGCAGCCAATATTGGGGGGGCGGAATATTCTACGAGCAGTACTTC. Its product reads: CASSQYWGGGIFYEQYF. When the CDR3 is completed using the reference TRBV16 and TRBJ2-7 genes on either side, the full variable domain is GEEVAQTPKHLVRGEGQKAKLYCAPIKGHSYVFWYQQVLKNEFKFLISFQNENVFDETGMPKERFSAKCLPNSPCSLEIQATKLEDSAVYFCASSQYWGGGIFYEQYFGPGTRLTVT.